The sample holds many counts of the clone carrying this T cell receptor beta chain. Its antigen is unknown. Amplification by 5'RACE using constant-segment primers produced TCR alpha and TCR beta cDNA libraries that carried sample barcodes and UMIs. TCRdb recomputed calls from the 5' RACE reads with MiXCR, one row per CDR3 protein. This table holds some 120,000 distinct CDR3 sequences, 5% to 6.5% found once. These data originate in a study of T-cell memory formation after mild COVID-19. Study observations and caveats: Among CD4+ contracting clones, most were CM and EM, and CD8+ ones EMRA. A balance of CD4 and CD8 characterized clones contracting day 15 to 85, whereas later expanders leaned CD4+.

There are 15 residues in the CDR3. CDR1 is MNHEY, CDR2 SVGAGI, per germline. Trimming took off 0 bases at V and 4 bases at J, with 10 bases between the two ends. Sequencing was performed on PBMCs or a T cell subset sorted from them (not recorded which). This sequence joins TRBV6-5 and TRBJ2-1; D is possibly TRBD1 (5 bases). The source is an adult woman who had mild COVID-19 (a few samples of this study predate the infection). Cell type and time point are not known. This CDR3 is CASSYSTATYNEQFF. The CDR3, as DNA: TGTGCCAGCAGTTACTCGACAGCTACTTACAATGAGCAGTTCTTC.